This T cell receptor (beta chain) was captured in a study of blood T cell repertoires in COVID-19. Study-level information: The samples span acute and convalescent COVID-19 from the United States, Italy and Spain. T cells, B-cell-depleted T cells, or PBMCs provided the cDNA or gDNA that served as material.

Profiling relied on immunoSEQ multiplex PCR, and the TCRdb table lists in-frame clones only, not all of them. The data show over 200,000 clones, with roughly 80% seen just once and approximately 5% held by the top ten. Germline V gene data show CDR1 as SGDLS and CDR2 as YYNGEE. V was shortened by 4 bases and J by 4 bases, with 17 bases between the two germline ends. This CDR3 region has 15 residues. The chain combines TRBV9 with TRBJ1-1, with TRBD1 as a possible D gene (5 bases). The TCR originated in a human donor in a cohort sampled during active COVID-19. Sequenced: peripheral blood. Here the CDR3 DNA reads TGTGCCAGCAGCCCCTGGGGGGGAAGGGCCACTGAAGCTTTCTTT. It specifies CASSPWGGRATEAFF.